Each of the 8 T cell receptor beta chains below was sequenced from the same sample in a study of human T cells and chemical hapten exposure listed by TCRdb under 2021. Libraries were made using RACE. These reads were obtained on a NextSeq 500. TCRdb's own reprocessing of the public reads used fastp at Q25 and MiXCR and kept productive beta chains. Each CDR3 protein gets just one entry, which takes the most common genes and DNA from the rows behind it. The sample yields 120,000 or so distinct CDR3 sequences; roughly an eighth were counted once. Less than 0.95% of the sample lies in the top ten. This specimen's time point label, per the study, means: patch test 1, 2 weeks after DPC sensitization. According to the study, the label for this sample's treatment or condition signals: therapeutic diphenylcyclopropenone sensitization with weekly scalp DPC. The sample in question was whole blood, obtained in connection with sensitization to the hapten diphenylcyclopropenone (DPC). All receptors derive from a man between 18 and 29 years old with alopecia areata. Some clones in this sample may be carry-over from other donors' samples.

This clonotype has a count of ten or more. The rearrangement uses TRBV5-1 and TRBJ2-2; D call uncertain. CDR1 and CDR2 from the germline V gene are SGHRS and YFSETQ. The CDR3 extends over 15 amino acids. Trimming removed 5 bases at V and 0 bases at J, with 11 bases between. For the CDR3, the DNA is TGCGCCAGCAGTCCCGGGCTTCCGAACACCGGGGAGCTGTTTTTT. This sequence encodes CASSPGLPNTGELFF. Looking up the rest from reference TRBV5-1 and TRBJ2-2 gives the full variable domain: KAGVTQTPRYLIKTRGQQVTLSCSPISGHRSVSWYQQTPGQGLQFLFEYFSETQRNKGNFPGRFSGRQFSNSRSEMNVSTLELGDSALYLCASSPGLPNTGELFFGEGSRLTVL.

This clonotype occurred many times. The chain couples TRBV21-1 to TRBJ1-5. TRBV21-1 represents a pseudogene. This CDR3 contains 15 residues. This CDR3 is CASKQGLDSNQPQHF. In nucleotides, the CDR3 is TGTGCCAGCAAACAGGGACTAGATAGCAATCAGCCCCAGCATTTT.

The J gene is TRBJ2-5, the V gene TRBV10-2, with TRBD2 as a possible D gene (7 bases). Germline CDR1 reads WSHSY; CDR2 reads SAAADI. V lost 2 bases, J lost 4 bases, and 14 bases lay in between. This CDR3 comprises 15 residues. This CDR3 reads CASSERAGEGETQYF. For the CDR3, the DNA is TGCGCCAGCAGTGAGCGGGCAGGGGAGGGAGAGACCCAGTACTTC.

The chain uses TRBV27 and TRBJ1-6, with 10 bases aligning to TRBD1. Looked up from germline, CDR1 is MNHEY and CDR2 is SMNVEV (reference sequence). The CDR3 sequence is 16 residues long. V shed 5 bases, J shed 9 bases, and the junction held 10 bases outside the gene matches. The CDR3 sequence: CASSPQTGGGFSPLHF. The CDR3 DNA follows: TGTGCCAGCAGTCCCCAGACAGGGGGCGGGTTTTCACCCCTCCACTTT.

The gene calls are TRBV7-2 and TRBJ2-3, with 12 bases aligning to TRBD1. Germline values: CDR1 SGHTA, CDR2 FQGNSA. J gave up 6 bases and V 2 bases, and 3 bases lay outside the gene matches. This CDR3 contains 15 residues. CDR3 nucleotides: TGTGCCAGCAGCTTATTCGGGACAGGGGGCGATACGCAGTATTTT. It codes for CASSLFGTGGDTQYF.

The genes are TRBV27 and TRBJ2-7; TRBD1 matches 7 bases. There are 13 residues in the CDR3. Germline-derived CDR1 and CDR2 are MNHEY and SMNVEV (reference sequence). V shed 2 bases and J 4 bases; nucleotides not matched to a gene: 2. CDR3 sequence reads: CASSLGTDYEQYV. The DNA of the CDR3 is TGTGCCAGCAGTTTAGGGACAGATTACGAGCAGTACGTC.

Ten or more counts support this clonotype. The genes are TRBV14 and TRBJ2-3, with D uncertain. V shed 4 bases and J shed 5 bases, with 16 bases lying between them. This CDR3 region has 15 residues. Germline V CDR1 and CDR2: SGHDN, FVKESK. The CDR3 loop reads CASSLFGQRIDTQYF. The CDR3 coding sequence is TGTGCCAGCAGCCTATTTGGGCAAAGAATAGATACGCAGTATTTT. Looking up the rest from reference TRBV14 and TRBJ2-3 gives the full variable domain: EAGVTQFPSHSVIEKGQTVTLRCDPISGHDNLYWYRRVMGKEIKFLLHFVKESKQDESGMPNNRFLAERTGGTYSTLKVQPAELEDSGVYFCASSLFGQRIDTQYFGPGTRLTVL.

This chain joins TRBV7-9 and TRBJ1-1; D is unresolved. V shed 5 bases and J shed 6 bases, with 16 bases lying between them. Per germline, CDR1 SEHNR and CDR2 FQNEAQ (reference sequence). The CDR3 sequence is 14 residues long. The CDR3 here is CASSAFQQAPEAFF. The CDR3 nucleotides are TGTGCCAGCAGCGCCTTCCAGCAGGCACCTGAAGCTTTCTTT.